These 20 T cell receptor beta chains share one sample of origin, sequenced in a study of cytomegalovirus exposure and HLA in healthy donors. Assay: immunoSEQ multiplex PCR; the TCRdb copy retains only in-frame clones and omits some. Of roughly 150,000 clones listed, 70% to 90% are singletons. Sequences were obtained from PBMCs. The receptor set was obtained from a man between 18 and 35 years old in good health and CMV-seronegative.

The gene calls are TRBV11-2 and TRBJ2-2; D perhaps matches TRBD2 (5 bases). V was trimmed by 0 bases and J by 8 bases, leaving 19 bases between them. Looked up from germline, CDR1 is SGHAT and CDR2 is FQNNGV. This CDR3 contains 17 residues. The CDR3 DNA sequence: TGTGCCAGCAGCTTAGATCCTGGTTGGGAGCGAATAGGGGAGCTGTTTTTT. This sequence encodes CASSLDPGWERIGELFF.

This clone was seen just once. J is TRBJ2-7 and V is TRBV4-3; tentative D call: TRBD1 (5 bases). Trimming shortened V by 1 base and J by 3 bases, and 13 bases separated the two germline ends. CDR3 length: 15 amino acids. CDR1 and CDR2 (germline): LGHNA, YSLEER. The CDR3 DNA sequence: TGCGCCAGCAGCCAAGTGAGACAAGGGGACTACGAGCAGTACTTC. Protein: CASSQVRQGDYEQYF.

The V gene is TRBV6-5, the J gene TRBJ2-4; 12 positions agree with TRBD2. Looked up from germline, CDR1 is MNHEY and CDR2 is SVGAGI. V shed 6 bases, J shed 7 bases, and the junction held 7 bases outside the gene matches. The CDR3 sequence is 15 residues long. CDR3 region: CASSPSGGAKNIQYF. The CDR3 coding sequence is TGTGCCAGCAGCCCTAGCGGGGGGGCGAAGAACATTCAGTACTTC.

The chain is built from TRBV4-1 and TRBJ1-5; TRBD1 might be the D (6 bases). With 0 bases removed from V and 3 bases from J, the gap between germline ends came to 9 bases. CDR3 length: 15 residues. Germline assignment: CDR1 MGHRA and CDR2 YSYEKL. CDR3 DNA: TGCGCCAGCAGCCAAGACAGGGGATACAATCAGCCCCAGCATTTT. Protein: CASSQDRGYNQPQHF.

V and J are TRBV12-5 and TRBJ1-2; 7 nucleotides match TRBD1. CDR3 length equals 16 residues. V lost 2 bases and J lost 1; bases outside the gene matches: 7. Germline lookup yields CDR1 LGHNT and CDR2 FRNRAP. CDR3 protein: CASGLSGQDYNYGYTF. In DNA, the CDR3 is TGTGCTAGTGGTTTGTCAGGACAGGACTATAACTATGGCTACACCTTC.

The V gene is TRBV6-1, the J gene TRBJ2-2, with TRBD1 matching over 8 bases. Germline V lookup: CDR1 MNHNS, CDR2 SASEGT. J gave up 7 bases and V 4 bases, and 11 bases lay outside the gene matches. The CDR3 consists of 16 residues. CDR3 in DNA: TGTGCCAGCAGTGGACGACGGACAGGGAGTGACGGGGAGCTGTTTTTT. Residues: CASSGRRTGSDGELFF.

This clone was observed a few times. V is TRBV6-5 and J is TRBJ1-2, with D possibly matching TRBD1 (6 bases). This CDR3 region has 14 residues. V dropped 2 bases and J dropped 2 bases, with 9 bases sitting between them. Germline V gene sequence: CDR1 MNHEY, CDR2 SVGAGI. In DNA, the CDR3 is TGTGCCAGCAGTTACGCCGACAGGAACTATGGCTACACCTTC. Protein: CASSYADRNYGYTF.

The rearrangement links TRBV19 to TRBJ2-1, with 14 bases matching TRBD2. The CDR3 has 15 residues. With 6 bases clipped from V and 9 bases from J, the junction kept 7 bases outside the gene matches. The V gene's germline CDR1 is LNHDA and CDR2 SQIVND (reference sequence). The CDR3 DNA sequence: TGTGCCAGTAGCACGGGACTAGCGGGAGCGCTTGAGCAGTTCTTC. This codes for CASSTGLAGALEQFF.

J is TRBJ2-2 and V is TRBV7-9; 7 nucleotides agree with TRBD1. V lost 4 bases, J lost 3 bases, and 5 bases stayed unmatched. Germline CDR1 SEHNR, CDR2 FQNEAQ (reference sequence). This CDR3 contains 15 residues. The CDR3 reads CASSSRDSYTGELFF. CDR3 nucleotides: TGTGCCAGCAGCTCCAGGGACAGTTACACCGGGGAGCTGTTTTTT.

The chain uses TRBV30 and TRBJ1-4; weak D call: TRBD1 (5 bases). Per germline, CDR1 GTSNPN and CDR2 SVGIG (reference sequence). This CDR3 contains 13 residues. V was cut by 5 bases and J by 7 bases, with 14 bases left in between. CDR3 protein: CAWGAGSSEKLFF. The CDR3 nucleotides read TGTGCCTGGGGGGCAGGGTCGAGTGAAAAACTGTTTTTT.

J is TRBJ2-1 and V is TRBV6-5; 11 positions match TRBD1. The V segment lost 4 bases and the J segment 6 bases; nucleotides outside the gene matches: 8. From germline, CDR1 is MNHEY and CDR2 SVGAGI. The CDR3 totals 16 residues. As DNA, the CDR3 is TGTGCCAGCAGTTTTTCCGGGACAGGGGGTTCCAATGAGCAGTTCTTC. Its translation is CASSFSGTGGSNEQFF.

The chain employs TRBV28 and TRBJ1-2; D is perhaps TRBD1 (5 bases). The germline V gene encodes CDR1 MDHEN and CDR2 SYDVKM. There are 14 residues in the CDR3. Trimming stripped 2 bases from V and 2 bases from J, with 9 bases between. The CDR3 DNA reads as TGTGCCAGCAGTTTAGCAGGGAAGAACTATGGCTACACCTTC. This encodes CASSLAGKNYGYTF.

The V and J genes are TRBV28 and TRBJ1-2; 9 nucleotides match TRBD1. V shed 2 bases, J shed 2 bases, and the junction held 9 bases outside the gene matches. The CDR3 spans 17 residues. The germline V gene has CDR1 MDHEN and CDR2 SYDVKM. CDR3 nucleotides: TGTGCCAGCAGTTTAATTCCGGGACAGGGCCAAAACTATGGCTACACCTTC. Encoded protein: CASSLIPGQGQNYGYTF.

This clone was recorded only once. This chain connects TRBV29-1 to TRBJ2-1; TRBD2 is a possible D gene (6 bases). The CDR3 is made up of 13 amino acids. Germline CDR1 and CDR2: SQVTM and ANQGSEA. Deletions cut 8 bases from V and 3 bases from J, with 14 bases between. The CDR3 nucleotides read TGCAGCACGGGATCCGGGGGCTACAATGAGCAGTTCTTC. Residues: CSTGSGGYNEQFF.

This chain uses TRBV4-3 with TRBJ1-5, with 7 bases lining up with TRBD1. This CDR3 spans 15 amino acids. The germline CDR1 and CDR2 sequences are LGHNA and YSLEER. V gave up 2 bases and J gave up 3 bases; unmatched junction bases: 4. The CDR3 reads CASSQIRGVNQPQHF. The CDR3 DNA reads TGCGCCAGCAGCCAAATCAGGGGGGTCAATCAGCCCCAGCATTTT.

The chain carries TRBV27 and TRBJ2-1; D not resolved. Germline V gene data show CDR1 as MNHEY and CDR2 as SMNVEV (reference sequence). This CDR3 is 14 amino acids long. V was cut by 5 bases and J by 10 bases, with 18 bases left in between. This CDR3 reads CASSLLQIGAEQFF. The CDR3 region has the DNA TGTGCCAGCAGTCTACTCCAGATTGGAGCGGAGCAGTTCTTC.

The chain links TRBV4-2 to TRBJ1-5, with a weak D call TRBD1 (5 bases). Trimming took off 0 bases at V and 0 bases at J, with 12 bases between the two ends. CDR1 is LGHNA, CDR2 YNFKEQ, per germline. This CDR3 has 17 amino acids. CDR3 region: CASSQDIGGNSNQPQHF. The DNA of the CDR3 is TGTGCCAGCAGCCAAGATATCGGGGGAAATAGCAATCAGCCCCAGCATTTT.

This clone was found a few times. The rearrangement links TRBV10-2 to TRBJ1-1, with D possibly being TRBD1 (5 bases). V lost 1 base to trimming and J lost 1 base, with 10 bases between them. The CDR3 spans 15 residues. The germline CDR1 and CDR2 sequences are WSHSY and SAAADI. The CDR3 reads CASSEWQGRNTEAFF. In nucleotides, the CDR3 is TGCGCCAGCAGTGAGTGGCAGGGCCGGAACACTGAAGCTTTCTTT.

The V call is TRBV4-1, the J call TRBJ1-2, with 7 bases lining up with TRBD1. This CDR3 has 16 residues. The germline V gene has CDR1 MGHRA and CDR2 YSYEKL. V was pared by 3 bases and J by 3 bases, with 10 bases of the junction left unmatched. CDR3 residues: CASSQALRDSDYGYTF. CDR3 nucleotides: TGCGCCAGCAGCCAGGCTTTAAGGGACAGTGACTATGGCTACACCTTC.

The chain couples TRBV5-1 to TRBJ2-2; no definite D call. Trimming cost V 4 bases and J 2 bases, with 15 bases left between them. Germline CDR1 reads SGHRS; CDR2 reads YFSETQ. This CDR3 comprises 16 residues. This chain's CDR3 is CASSPSPQFNTGELFF. DNA of the CDR3: TGCGCCAGCAGCCCCTCCCCCCAGTTCAACACCGGGGAGCTGTTTTTT.